This T cell receptor (beta chain) was sequenced for a study of blood T cell repertoires in COVID-19. The overall study: Samples taken during acute and convalescent COVID-19 were collected in the United States, Italy and Spain.

As processed by the authors: By means of reference gene primer amplification, nucleated cell counts were estimated. Clones were sequenced by immunoSEQ multiplex PCR, and TCRdb holds only the in-frame ones, with some missing. That table is the source of V, J and clone size, and D and trimming were worked out from the DNA. The table lists a few hundred thousand clones, more than 75% of them singletons. The CDR3 has 17 residues. Trimming took off 2 bases at V and 7 bases at J, with 23 bases between the two ends. The germline gives CDR1 SEHNR, CDR2 FQNEAQ (reference sequence). This study enrolled people aged about 18 to 100 from about 24 US geographic areas. Either two negative PCRs, clearance, or symptom resolution qualified Cohort 3 donors as recovered.

The genes are TRBV7-9 and TRBJ1-2; D is perhaps TRBD1 (6 bases). Sequenced sample: PBMCs or T cells enriched from blood (not recorded which). The sequence came from a woman aged 18-30 years who had recovered from COVID-19. The CDR3 loop reads CASSLKGRGWGRGGYTF. CDR3 DNA: TGTGCCAGCAGCTTAAAGGGCAGGGGTTGGGGTCGTGGTGGCTACACCTTC.